The T cell receptor beta chain described here comes from a study of vaccination effects on CD4 cells after COVID-19. Study-level background: Three convalescent patients were sampled after vaccination (early and late).

This CDR3 spans 11 amino acids. V was cut by 8 bases and J by 13 bases, with 16 bases left in between. Germline CDR1 and CDR2: SNHLY and FYNNEI. Concerning this clone: No antigen is known for it.

Scientists isolated CD4+ T cells after an approximately 11-day culture period ended. PCR showed that the person got SARS-CoV-2 infection at some point between March and December 2020. Either the BNT162b2 or mRNA-1273 vaccine was given to participants in two doses. Profiled with immunoSEQ multiplex PCR; TCRdb holds only in-frame clones, not every one. The table includes some 50,000 clones, around three quarters detected once. Sample: CD4+ T cells from PBMCs cultured without peptide, taken after COVID-19 vaccination. This TCR was sampled from a human donor who had a prior SARS-CoV-2 infection. The J gene is TRBJ2-3, the V gene TRBV2; D could derive from TRBD1 or TRBD2 (5 bases each). CDR3 in DNA: TGTGCCAGCGATCCGGGGCGAGGTGAGTATTTT. Its translation is CASDPGRGEYF.